Presented here are 26 T cell receptor beta chains from one specimen sequenced in a study of T cell responses to AZD1222 COVID-19 vaccine. Produced via immunoSEQ multiplex PCR; TCRdb's table is partial and in-frame only. The sample contains 94,000 or so clones, about nine tenths of which appear only once. The source was peripheral blood, collected on day 0 of AZD1222 vaccination. The receptors derive from an adult in good health.

V gene TRBV28 combines with J gene TRBJ2-7; 9 bases line up with TRBD1. With V trimmed by 3 bases and J by 7 bases, 7 bases remained unmatched. Germline values: CDR1 MDHEN, CDR2 SYDVKM. The CDR3 length is 14 residues. The CDR3 region is CASSLTGQGWEQYF. The CDR3, as DNA: TGTGCCAGCAGTTTGACTGGACAGGGGTGGGAGCAGTACTTC.

The chain couples TRBV7-2 to TRBJ2-7; unclear D gene. The length of the CDR3 is 14 residues. The germline V gene has CDR1 SGHTA and CDR2 FQGNSA. V lost 0 bases to trimming and J lost 6 bases, with 12 bases between them. CDR3 residues: CASSLAGSRAEQYF. The CDR3 bases are TGTGCCAGCAGCTTAGCGGGGTCCCGCGCCGAGCAGTACTTC.

The genes are TRBV25-1 and TRBJ1-5; TRBD1 agrees at 10 bases. V trimming: 6 bases; J trimming: 6 bases; junction bases outside the gene matches: 5. The CDR3 is 14 residues long. The germline gives CDR1 MGHDK, CDR2 SYGVNS. The CDR3 coding sequence is TGTGCCAGCAGGGGACAGGGGTGGGCTCAGCCCCAGCATTTT. It encodes CASRGQGWAQPQHF.

The chain combines TRBV5-1 with TRBJ1-6, with D possibly matching TRBD1 (5 bases). The V gene's germline CDR1 is SGHRS and CDR2 YFSETQ. CDR3 size: 14 residues. V gave up 6 bases and J gave up 7 bases, with 14 bases separating them. CDR3 coding DNA: TGCGCCAGCACCCTTGGGGCGGAAAATTCACCCCTCCACTTT. Translated: CASTLGAENSPLHF.

This clone was seen only once. This chain connects TRBV28 to TRBJ2-1; the D call may be TRBD1 or TRBD2 (7 bases each). Germline V CDR1 and CDR2: MDHEN, SYDVKM. Trimming took off 5 bases at V and 3 bases at J, with 26 bases between the two ends. CDR3 length equals 19 residues. CDR3 DNA sequence: TGTGCCAGCAGTATGATAAGGACAGGTCCTGGACTAGGCTACAATGAGCAGTTCTTC. Encoded protein: CASSMIRTGPGLGYNEQFF.

This chain connects TRBV11-3 to TRBJ2-1, with 14 bases fitting TRBD2. Germline CDR1 and CDR2: SGHNT and YENEEA. V dropped 5 bases and J dropped 9; count of bases not matched to a gene: 3. The CDR3 runs 14 residues. CDR3 in DNA: TGTGCCAGCAGCGCCGGGACTAGCGGGGGTGAGCAGTTCTTC. This translates into CASSAGTSGGEQFF.

V is TRBV6-5 and J is TRBJ2-5, with D unclear. The CDR3 consists of 13 residues. Germline CDR1 MNHEY, CDR2 SVGAGI. The ends were cut back, 7 bases at V and 3 bases at J, with 12 bases in the middle. The CDR3 sequence: CASTNPAKETQYF. DNA for the CDR3: TGTGCCAGCACCAACCCGGCAAAAGAGACCCAGTACTTC.

J is TRBJ2-1 and V is TRBV27; 8 bases are shared with TRBD2. The ends lost 2 bases at V and 4 bases at J; junction bases unmatched: 4. This CDR3 has 15 residues. Germline values: CDR1 MNHEY, CDR2 SMNVEV (reference sequence). CDR3 in DNA: TGTGCCAGCAGTTTAAGAGCGGGAGTTTACAATGAGCAGTTCTTC. Translating it yields CASSLRAGVYNEQFF.

The chain carries TRBV7-2 and TRBJ2-5, with D unresolved. V lost 5 bases to trimming and J lost 3 bases, with 10 bases between them. The CDR3 has 13 residues. Looked up from germline, CDR1 is SGHTA and CDR2 is FQGNSA. For the CDR3, the DNA is TGTGCCAGCAGCCCAACATTAAAAGAGACCCAGTACTTC. This encodes CASSPTLKETQYF. The whole variable domain, filled in from reference TRBV7-2 and TRBJ2-5, reads GAGVSQSPSNKVTEKGKDVELRCDPISGHTALYWYRQSLGQGLEFLIYFQGNSAPDKSGLPSDRFSAERTGGSVSTLTIQRTQQEDSAVYLCASSPTLKETQYFGPGTRLLVL.

This clone was picked up one time. The chain is built from TRBV29-1 and TRBJ2-7, with TRBD2 matching 13 bases. The junction had 5 bases not matched to a gene; V was cut back by 6 bases and J by 0 bases. This CDR3 region has 15 residues. Per the germline V gene, CDR1 is SQVTM and CDR2 is ANQGSEA. CDR3 region: CSVPGTSGISYEQYF. CDR3 in DNA: TGCAGCGTCCCCGGGACTAGCGGGATCTCCTACGAGCAGTACTTC.

A remark on this clone: This CDR3 is also generated by other DNA sequences in the sample. The rearrangement links TRBV5-1 to TRBJ2-5, with 7 positions matching TRBD2. Looked up from germline, CDR1 is SGHRS and CDR2 is YFSETQ. The length of the CDR3 is 13 residues. J gave up 5 bases and V 2 bases, and 3 bases lay outside the gene matches. CDR3 sequence reads: CASSLVGGETQYF. CDR3 nucleotides: TGCGCCAGCAGCTTAGTGGGAGGGGAGACCCAGTACTTC. The full variable domain, completed using reference TRBV5-1 and TRBJ2-5, is KAGVTQTPRYLIKTRGQQVTLSCSPISGHRSVSWYQQTPGQGLQFLFEYFSETQRNKGNFPGRFSGRQFSNSRSEMNVSTLELGDSALYLCASSLVGGETQYFGPGTRLLVL.

This chain joins TRBV5-1 and TRBJ2-7, with 11 bases lining up with TRBD2. Germline CDR1 SGHRS, CDR2 YFSETQ. Losses at the gene ends were 4 bases for V and 3 bases for J; bases not matched to a gene: 3. The length of the CDR3 is 14 residues. This CDR3 reads CASSLGTSGYEQYF. The CDR3, as DNA: TGCGCCAGCAGCCTCGGGACTAGCGGCTACGAGCAGTACTTC.

The rearrangement links TRBV9 to TRBJ2-3, with 7 bases that match TRBD1. Germline V lookup: CDR1 SGDLS, CDR2 YYNGEE. The length of the CDR3 is 15 residues. J gave up 3 bases and V 6 bases, and 10 bases lay outside the gene matches. The CDR3 region has the DNA TGTGCCAGCAATCGAGAGGGGGCGAGAACAGATACGCAGTATTTT. Its translation is CASNREGARTDTQYF.

The J gene is TRBJ2-7, the V gene TRBV6-5; D is possibly TRBD1 (6 bases). V lost 3 bases and J lost 1, with 16 bases in between. The germline V gene has CDR1 MNHEY and CDR2 SVGAGI. The CDR3 has 16 amino acids. In DNA, the CDR3 is TGTGCCAGCAGTTATTTGGGCCAGGGGATTTCCTACGAGCAGTACTTC. Protein product: CASSYLGQGISYEQYF.

The J gene is TRBJ2-5, the V gene TRBV25-1; the D gene is possibly TRBD2 (5 bases). The CDR3 spans 14 residues. The V and J ends lost 1 base and 6 bases respectively, with 12 bases between them. Germline V gene lookup returns CDR1 MGHDK and CDR2 SYGVNS. CDR3 residues: CASSELTGVQTQYF. The CDR3 DNA reads as TGTGCCAGCAGTGAATTGACCGGGGTCCAGACCCAGTACTTC. The complete variable domain, with remaining parts taken from reference TRBV25-1 and TRBJ2-5, reads EADIYQTPRYLVIGTGKKITLECSQTMGHDKMYWYQQDPGMELHLIHYSYGVNSTEKGDLSSESTVSRIRTEHFPLTLESARPSHTSQYLCASSELTGVQTQYFGPGTRLLVL.

In this sample, this clone turned up a few times. The chain has TRBV6-2 or TRBV6-3 and TRBJ1-5, with 8 nucleotides matching TRBD1. The CDR3 loop spans 15 amino acids. Per germline, CDR1 MNHEY and CDR2 SVGEGT. V gave up 2 bases and J gave up 7 bases; unmatched junction bases: 7. The CDR3 DNA sequence: TGTGCCAGCAGTTACGTGGGCAGGGGGCGACAGCCCCAGCATTTT. Its protein product is CASSYVGRGRQPQHF.

By share of the sample, this clone is medium-sized. J is TRBJ2-1 and V is TRBV28, with 10 bases identical to TRBD2. Germline V CDR1 and CDR2: MDHEN, SYDVKM. The CDR3 consists of 13 residues. The V gene end was trimmed by 8 bases and the J gene end by 5 bases; junction bases not matched to a gene: 3. Written as DNA, the CDR3 is TGTGCCAGCCTAGCGGGAGCGAACAATGAGCAGTTCTTC. Its protein product is CASLAGANNEQFF.

V is TRBV18 and J is TRBJ2-7, with 9 positions matching TRBD2. V gave up 3 bases and J gave up 6 bases; unmatched junction bases: 9. Germline CDR1 and CDR2: KGHSH and LQKENI. This CDR3 comprises 15 residues. The CDR3 loop is CASSPLAGEESEQYF. Here the CDR3 DNA reads TGTGCCAGCTCACCCTTAGCGGGAGAGGAATCCGAGCAGTACTTC.

V gene TRBV7-2 combines with J gene TRBJ2-1; D remains ambiguous. Germline assignment: CDR1 SGHTA and CDR2 FQGNSA. Trimming removed 1 base at V and 2 bases at J, with 6 bases between. The CDR3 has 14 residues. The CDR3 reads CASSLVGPYNEQFF. The CDR3 DNA reads TGTGCCAGCAGCTTAGTCGGGCCCTACAATGAGCAGTTCTTC.

J is TRBJ1-2 and V is TRBV11-2; D might be TRBD1 (5 bases). Per the germline V gene, CDR1 is SGHAT and CDR2 is FQNNGV. This CDR3 spans 14 amino acids. Trimming removed 3 bases from V and 2 bases from J, with 10 bases in between. The CDR3 loop is CASSFGSGNYGYTF. The CDR3 nucleotides are TGTGCCAGCAGCTTCGGGTCAGGGAACTATGGCTACACCTTC.

The chain recombines TRBV7-9 with TRBJ1-5; D remains ambiguous. The germline V gene encodes CDR1 SEHNR and CDR2 FQNEAQ (reference sequence). Between the trimmed V and J ends, which lost 5 bases and 4 bases, there was a span of 9 bases. CDR3 length equals 13 residues. In nucleotides, the CDR3 is TGTGCCAGCAGCCTGGACGGAAATCAGCCCCAGCATTTT. It yields the protein CASSLDGNQPQHF. Supplemented by reference TRBV7-9 and TRBJ1-5, the full variable domain reads DTGVSQNPRHKITKRGQNVTFRCDPISEHNRLYWYRQTLGQGPEFLTYFQNEAQLEKSRLLSDRFSAERPKGSFSTLEIQRTEQGDSAMYLCASSLDGNQPQHFGDGTRLSIL.

V usage is TRBV11-2 and J usage is TRBJ2-1; possibly TRBD2 for D (6 bases). Trimming shortened V by 1 base and J by 7 bases, and 11 bases separated the two germline ends. The germline CDR1 and CDR2 sequences are SGHAT and FQNNGV. This CDR3 region has 14 residues. The CDR3 DNA sequence: TGTGCCAGCAGCTTAGGGCTAGCGTCGAATGAGCAGTTCTTC. This gives the protein CASSLGLASNEQFF.

The chain uses TRBV24-1 and TRBJ2-1; the match to TRBD2 covers 8 bases. This CDR3 has 17 amino acids. CDR1 is KGHDR and CDR2 is SFDVKD in the germline V gene. The trim removed 3 bases at V and 0 bases at J, leaving 6 bases unmatched. Here the CDR3 DNA reads TGTGCCACCAGTGATACCTTGAGCGGGAGCTCCTACAATGAGCAGTTCTTC. Translation: CATSDTLSGSSYNEQFF.

This clone was seen a handful of times. The V and J genes are TRBV11-2 and TRBJ2-7; D may be TRBD1 (5 bases). Germline V gene data show CDR1 as SGHAT and CDR2 as FQNNGV. There are 15 residues in the CDR3. Trimming took 1 base from V and 3 from J, leaving 13 bases between them. CDR3 residues: CASSLVAGLSYEQYF. The CDR3 DNA reads as TGTGCCAGCAGCTTAGTGGCAGGGCTTAGCTACGAGCAGTACTTC.

The chain recombines TRBV6-2 or TRBV6-3 with TRBJ1-2, with D uncertain. Trimming took 6 bases from V and 1 from J, leaving 18 bases between them. The CDR3 is 16 amino acids. In germline, CDR1 is MNHEY, CDR2 SVGEGT. The CDR3 loop is CASSPPPRTLNYGYTF. The DNA for the CDR3 is TGTGCCAGCAGCCCCCCACCGAGGACTCTTAACTATGGCTACACCTTC.

The chain joins TRBV4-1 to TRBJ2-7; no firm D call. Trimming took off 4 bases at V and 6 bases at J, with 16 bases between the two ends. The CDR3 covers 14 residues. The germline gives CDR1 MGHRA, CDR2 YSYEKL. CDR3 nucleotides: TGCGCCAGCAGCCGGGCTACCCTCTTTACCGAGCAGTACTTC. The encoded protein is CASSRATLFTEQYF.